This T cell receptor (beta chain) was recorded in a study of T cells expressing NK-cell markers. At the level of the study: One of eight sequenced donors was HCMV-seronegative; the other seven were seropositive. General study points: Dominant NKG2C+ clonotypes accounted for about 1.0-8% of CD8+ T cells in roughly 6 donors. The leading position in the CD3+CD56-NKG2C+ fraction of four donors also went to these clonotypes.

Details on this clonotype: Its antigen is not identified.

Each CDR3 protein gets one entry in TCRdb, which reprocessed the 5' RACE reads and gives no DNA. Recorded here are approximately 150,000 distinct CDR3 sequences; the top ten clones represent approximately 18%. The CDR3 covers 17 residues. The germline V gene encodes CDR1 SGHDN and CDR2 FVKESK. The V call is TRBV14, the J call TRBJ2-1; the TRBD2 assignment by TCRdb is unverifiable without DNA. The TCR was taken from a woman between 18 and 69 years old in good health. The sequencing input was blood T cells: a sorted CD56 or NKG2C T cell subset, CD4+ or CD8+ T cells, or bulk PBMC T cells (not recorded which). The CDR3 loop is CASSRPAGTSRADEQFF.